The next 29 T cell receptor beta chains were all read from a single sample in a study of T cell responses to AZD1222 COVID-19 vaccine. The protocol was immunoSEQ multiplex PCR, while the TCRdb copy is restricted to in-frame clones and leaves out a portion. The table lists around 150,000 clones, roughly 94% of them singletons, with 5.1% in the top ten. The source material was peripheral blood, sampled 28 days after the second AZD1222 dose. These receptors were taken from an adult who received the AZD1222 COVID-19 vaccine.

The chain has TRBV10-3 and TRBJ1-5; TRBD1 matches at 7 bases. The CDR3 totals 14 residues. Germline assignment: CDR1 ENHRY and CDR2 SYGVKD. Germline trimming cut 10 bases from V and 4 bases from J; bases unmatched to any gene: 10. The CDR3 region has the DNA TGTGCCACCCGGGGGGGACAGCATAATCAGCCCCAGCATTTT. It yields the protein CATRGGQHNQPQHF.

V usage is TRBV28 and J usage is TRBJ1-5; D is possibly TRBD1 (6 bases). The V and J ends lost 4 bases and 11 bases respectively, with 18 bases between them. This CDR3 comprises 14 residues. Germline values: CDR1 MDHEN, CDR2 SYDVKM. The CDR3 spells CASSSGQAEWAQHF. The CDR3 nucleotides are TGTGCCAGCAGTTCGGGACAAGCGGAATGGGCCCAGCATTTT.

V gene TRBV6-5 combines with J gene TRBJ1-1; no clear D. Germline assignment: CDR1 MNHEY and CDR2 SVGAGI. V dropped 4 bases and J dropped 4 bases, with 10 bases sitting between them. The CDR3 is 13 amino acids. The CDR3 here is CASSSIIGTEAFF. Here the CDR3 DNA reads TGTGCCAGCAGTTCCATAATTGGCACTGAAGCTTTCTTT.

The gene calls are TRBV11-2 and TRBJ1-2; perhaps TRBD1 as D (6 bases). Between the trimmed V and J ends, which lost 2 bases and 7 bases, there was a span of 17 bases. Germline V gene lookup returns CDR1 SGHAT and CDR2 FQNNGV. This CDR3 is 15 amino acids long. The CDR3 DNA is TGTGCCAGCAGCTTAAGCGGGGGGCTAGGGAGTGGCTACACCTTC. Its protein product is CASSLSGGLGSGYTF.

The chain combines TRBV19 with TRBJ1-2; 9 bases fit TRBD1. This CDR3 is built from 15 residues. The germline V gene encodes CDR1 LNHDA and CDR2 SQIVND (reference sequence). J gave up 6 bases and V 5 bases, and 10 bases lay outside the gene matches. The CDR3 loop reads CASSAGPGQGDGYTF. The CDR3 nucleotides are TGTGCCAGTAGTGCAGGTCCGGGACAGGGTGATGGCTACACCTTC.

V usage is TRBV5-1 and J usage is TRBJ1-6; D remains ambiguous. Trimming cost V 0 bases and J 8 bases, with 6 bases left between them. The germline CDR1 and CDR2 sequences are SGHRS and YFSETQ. This CDR3 spans 13 amino acids. CDR3 bases: TGCGCCAGCAGCTTGGCCGGGTATTCACCCCTCCACTTT. Protein product: CASSLAGYSPLHF.

The chain links TRBV6-5 to TRBJ1-6, with D maybe TRBD1 (5 bases). The CDR3 sequence is 16 residues long. Germline V gene lookup returns CDR1 MNHEY and CDR2 SVGAGI. Trimming shortened V by 2 bases and J by 7 bases, and 15 bases separated the two germline ends. CDR3 sequence: CASSYLPGHRNSPLHF. CDR3 DNA sequence: TGTGCCAGCAGTTACCTGCCGGGGCACAGAAATTCACCCCTCCACTTT.

The V and J genes are TRBV7-2 and TRBJ1-2; 9 positions match TRBD1. Looked up from germline, CDR1 is SGHTA and CDR2 is FQGNSA. This CDR3 has 13 residues. V gave up 5 bases and J gave up 8 bases; unmatched junction bases: 6. CDR3 in amino acids: CASSQGQGSGYTF. CDR3 in DNA: TGTGCCAGCAGCCAGGGACAGGGTTCGGGCTACACCTTC.

This chain joins TRBV30 and TRBJ1-6; 7 nucleotides agree with TRBD1. The V segment lost 0 bases and the J segment 6 bases; nucleotides outside the gene matches: 2. Germline lookup yields CDR1 GTSNPN and CDR2 SVGIG (reference sequence). The CDR3 is made up of 14 amino acids. CDR3 region: CAWSVQGVNSPLHF. The CDR3 DNA is TGTGCCTGGAGTGTGCAGGGGGTTAATTCACCCCTCCACTTT.

The chain combines TRBV2 with TRBJ2-7, with TRBD2 identical over 11 bases. CDR3 length: 14 amino acids. Trimming took 7 bases from V and 3 from J; bases not matched to a gene: 5. The germline V gene encodes CDR1 SNHLY and CDR2 FYNNEI. The CDR3 spells CASMPTSGNYEQYF. For the CDR3, the DNA is TGTGCCAGCATGCCGACTAGCGGGAACTACGAGCAGTACTTC.

The chain employs TRBV4-1 and TRBJ2-7, with TRBD1 as a possible D gene (6 bases). CDR3 length: 15 amino acids. In germline, CDR1 is MGHRA, CDR2 YSYEKL. Trimming shortened V by 0 bases and J by 3 bases, and 12 bases separated the two germline ends. CDR3: CASSQDARRGYEQYF. The CDR3 nucleotides read TGCGCCAGCAGCCAAGATGCGCGCAGGGGCTACGAGCAGTACTTC.

This clone was picked up one time. The chain employs TRBV28 and TRBJ1-4; D is possibly TRBD1 (6 bases). Looked up from germline, CDR1 is MDHEN and CDR2 is SYDVKM. CDR3 length: 16 residues. The V gene lost 7 bases and the J gene lost 0 bases, with 15 bases spanning the gap. The CDR3 nucleotides read TGTGCCAGCATGGACAGCCTCCTCGCAACTAATGAAAAACTGTTTTTT. Translated, it gives CASMDSLLATNEKLFF.

The rearrangement links TRBV6-5 to TRBJ1-2; perhaps TRBD1 as D (6 bases). V was clipped by 6 bases and J by 1 base, with 15 bases between them. The CDR3 runs 15 residues. The germline V gene encodes CDR1 MNHEY and CDR2 SVGAGI. CDR3 sequence: CASRLQGSINYGYTF. The CDR3 DNA reads as TGTGCCAGCAGGCTACAGGGCTCTATTAACTATGGCTACACCTTC.

The chain carries TRBV9 and TRBJ1-1; no clear D. With 5 bases removed from V and 0 bases from J, the gap between germline ends came to 8 bases. The CDR3 has 13 amino acids. The germline CDR1 and CDR2 sequences are SGDLS and YYNGEE. This CDR3 reads CASRGGMNTEAFF. CDR3 in DNA: TGTGCCAGCAGAGGCGGGATGAACACTGAAGCTTTCTTT.

J is TRBJ1-5 and V is TRBV2; a weak D match, TRBD1 (5 bases). Germline V gene data show CDR1 as SNHLY and CDR2 as FYNNEI. The CDR3 extends over 14 amino acids. The V end lost 3 bases, the J end lost 5 bases, and 11 bases lay between the germline ends. The DNA of the CDR3 is TGTGCCAGCAGTGAGTGGGGCAGGGATCAGCCCCAGCATTTT. Translation: CASSEWGRDQPQHF. The full variable domain, completed using reference TRBV2 and TRBJ1-5, is EPEVTQTPSHQVTQMGQEVILRCVPISNHLYFYWYRQILGQKVEFLVSFYNNEISEKSEIFDDQFSVERPDGSNFTLKIRSTKLEDSAMYFCASSEWGRDQPQHFGDGTRLSIL.

This clone was seen a single time. The chain has TRBV7-9 and TRBJ1-2, with a tentative D call TRBD1 (6 bases). The germline V and J ends were trimmed by 2 bases and 3 bases, with 16 bases remaining between them. Germline loops: CDR1 SEHNR, CDR2 FQNEAQ (reference sequence). CDR3 length: 16 amino acids. CDR3 DNA: TGTGCCAGCAGCTTAACAGGGTTTGGTCCTGACTATGGCTACACCTTC. The encoded protein is CASSLTGFGPDYGYTF.

The V gene is TRBV5-6, the J gene TRBJ1-5; 12 bases are shared with TRBD1. After removal of 4 bases from V and 8 bases from J, the junction contained 7 bases not matched to a gene. The CDR3 is 15 residues long. Germline values: CDR1 SGHDT, CDR2 YYEEEE. CDR3 DNA sequence: TGTGCCAGCAGCCACGGGACAGGGGGCGGTAAGCCCCAGCATTTT. This gives the protein CASSHGTGGGKPQHF.

This clone was observed a few times. The chain carries TRBV21-1 and TRBJ2-1; no DNA check was done on the table's D call, TRBD1. TRBV21-1 is reported as a pseudogene. CDR3 length equals 14 residues. CDR3 DNA: TGTGCCAGCAGGAGGACAGGGGAACGCAATGAGCAGTTCTTC. This encodes CASRRTGERNEQFF.

J is TRBJ1-2 and V is TRBV13, with no clear D. This CDR3 contains 14 residues. Germline V gene data show CDR1 as PRHDT and CDR2 as FYEKMQ (reference sequence). V lost 4 bases and J lost 6, with 15 bases in between. CDR3 in amino acids: CASSYGRQTNGYTF. The CDR3 nucleotides read TGTGCCAGCAGCTATGGACGTCAAACGAATGGCTACACCTTC. Supplemented by reference TRBV13 and TRBJ1-2, the full variable domain reads AAGVIQSPRHLIKEKRETATLKCYPIPRHDTVYWYQQGPGQDPQFLISFYEKMQSDKGSIPDRFSAQQFSDYHSELNMSSLELGDSALYFCASSYGRQTNGYTFGSGTRLTVV.

The rearrangement uses TRBV18 and TRBJ2-7, with 7 bases fitting TRBD1. This CDR3 comprises 13 residues. Germline V lookup: CDR1 KGHSH, CDR2 LQKENI. Trimming took 2 bases from V and 6 from J; bases not matched to a gene: 4. CDR3 protein: CASSPGTALEQYF. DNA of the CDR3: TGTGCCAGCTCACCAGGGACAGCGCTCGAGCAGTACTTC.

The chain joins TRBV7-2 to TRBJ1-1; the D gene is possibly TRBD1 (6 bases). Trimming removed 2 bases at V and 4 bases at J, with 14 bases between. The CDR3 is 15 residues long. Per germline, CDR1 SGHTA and CDR2 FQGNSA. The CDR3 region is CASSLRWGAGTEAFF. The CDR3 bases are TGTGCCAGCAGCTTACGGTGGGGGGCGGGCACTGAAGCTTTCTTT.

The chain links TRBV7-9 to TRBJ1-2; D is ambiguous. The V gene lost 3 bases and the J gene lost 4 bases, with 9 bases spanning the gap. This CDR3 spans 13 amino acids. Germline-derived CDR1 and CDR2 are SEHNR and FQNEAQ (reference sequence). CDR3 nucleotide sequence: TGTGCCAGCAGCTTCCCGGGAGGCTATGGCTACACCTTC. Translation: CASSFPGGYGYTF.

The V and J genes are TRBV6-5 and TRBJ2-7; no clear D gene. Germline V gene sequence: CDR1 MNHEY, CDR2 SVGAGI. There are 15 residues in the CDR3. V lost 0 bases and J lost 2, with 11 bases in between. The DNA for the CDR3 is TGTGCCAGCAGTTACTCTTGGACGGAGACCTACGAGCAGTACTTC. It is translated as CASSYSWTETYEQYF.

Only one count was recorded for this clone. The chain couples TRBV30 to TRBJ2-3, with TRBD2 matching over 7 bases. This CDR3 has 15 amino acids. CDR1 is GTSNPN and CDR2 is SVGIG in the germline V gene (reference sequence). Losses at the gene ends were 1 base for V and 0 bases for J; bases not matched to a gene: 4. The chain's CDR3 is CAWSGPSGSTDTQYF. The CDR3 bases are TGTGCCTGGAGTGGGCCTAGCGGTAGCACAGATACGCAGTATTTT.

The chain carries TRBV19 and TRBJ2-1, with TRBD2 matching over 15 bases. The trim removed 5 bases at V and 2 bases at J, leaving 10 bases unmatched. Germline-derived CDR1 and CDR2 are LNHDA and SQIVND (reference sequence). This CDR3 region has 19 residues. The CDR3 DNA reads TGTGCCAGTAGTCAACGGCGGACTAGCGGGAGGGCCCCCTACAATGAGCAGTTCTTC. It specifies CASSQRRTSGRAPYNEQFF.

The genes are TRBV3-1 (or the pseudogene TRBV3-2) and TRBJ2-1; 11 bases align to TRBD2. This CDR3 spans 16 amino acids. Germline V gives CDR1 LGHDT, CDR2 YNNKEL (reference sequence). After removal of 4 bases from V and 4 bases from J, the junction contained 6 bases not matched to a gene. The CDR3 bases are TGTGCCAGCAGCCCTTTACTAGCGGGAGTATACAATGAGCAGTTCTTC. It translates to CASSPLLAGVYNEQFF.

This chain links TRBV3-1 (or the pseudogene TRBV3-2) with TRBJ2-7, with 13 bases lining up with TRBD2. The V and J ends lost 4 bases and 3 bases, in that order; junction bases with no gene match: 0. This CDR3 contains 14 residues. Germline V CDR1 and CDR2: LGHDT, YNNKEL (reference sequence). CDR3 loop: CASSRTSGGYEQYF. The CDR3 DNA reads as TGTGCCAGCAGCCGGACTAGCGGGGGCTACGAGCAGTACTTC.

The rearrangement uses TRBV12-5 and TRBJ2-2; D possibly corresponds to TRBD1 (6 bases). This CDR3 spans 17 amino acids. The V gene's germline CDR1 is LGHNT and CDR2 FRNRAP. Between the trimmed V and J ends, which lost 2 bases and 7 bases, there was a span of 20 bases. In nucleotides, the CDR3 is TGTGCTAGTGGTTTGCCGCTTAGAGGGGGATTCGGCGGGGAGCTGTTTTTT. It translates to CASGLPLRGGFGGELFF. The full variable domain, with the rest looked up from reference TRBV12-5 and TRBJ2-2, is DARVTQTPRHKVTEMGQEVTMRCQPILGHNTVFWYRQTMMQGLELLAYFRNRAPLDDSGMPKDRFSAEMPDATLATLKIQPSEPRDSAVYFCASGLPLRGGFGGELFFGEGSRLTVL.

This clone was seen only once. The gene calls are TRBV4-3 and TRBJ1-3, with 8 nucleotides matching TRBD1. Germline assignment: CDR1 LGHNA and CDR2 YSLEER. The CDR3 sequence is 14 residues long. V dropped 4 bases and J dropped 9; count of bases not matched to a gene: 8. CDR3 bases: TGCGCCAGCAGCCCGGACAGGGAGGTTTTCACCATATATTTT. It translates to CASSPDREVFTIYF.